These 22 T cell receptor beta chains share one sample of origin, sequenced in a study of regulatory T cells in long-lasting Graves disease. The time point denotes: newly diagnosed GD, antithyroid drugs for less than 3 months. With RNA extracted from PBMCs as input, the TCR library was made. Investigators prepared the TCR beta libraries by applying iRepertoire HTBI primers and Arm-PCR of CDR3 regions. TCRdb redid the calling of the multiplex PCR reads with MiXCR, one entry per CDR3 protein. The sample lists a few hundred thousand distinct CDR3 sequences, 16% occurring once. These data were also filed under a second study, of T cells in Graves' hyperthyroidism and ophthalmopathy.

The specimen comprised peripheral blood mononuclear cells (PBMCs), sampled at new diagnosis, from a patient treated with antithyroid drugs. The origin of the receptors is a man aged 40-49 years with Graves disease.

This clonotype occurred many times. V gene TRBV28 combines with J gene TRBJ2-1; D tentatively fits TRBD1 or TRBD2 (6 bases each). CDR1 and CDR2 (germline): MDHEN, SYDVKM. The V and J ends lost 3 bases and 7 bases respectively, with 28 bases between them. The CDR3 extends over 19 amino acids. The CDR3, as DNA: TGTGCCAGCAGTTTCCCCCTCAAGTCGGAGGGGGGCGCCCGGAATGAGCAGTTCTTC. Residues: CASSFPLKSEGGARNEQFF.

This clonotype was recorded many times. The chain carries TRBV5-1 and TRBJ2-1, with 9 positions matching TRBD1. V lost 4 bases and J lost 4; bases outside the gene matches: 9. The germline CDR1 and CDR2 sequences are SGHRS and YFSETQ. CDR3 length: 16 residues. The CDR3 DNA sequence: TGCGCCAGCAGCCACCAGGGGGGACAGGGTTACAATGAGCAGTTCTTC. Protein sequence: CASSHQGGQGYNEQFF. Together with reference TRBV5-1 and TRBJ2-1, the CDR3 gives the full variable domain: KAGVTQTPRYLIKTRGQQVTLSCSPISGHRSVSWYQQTPGQGLQFLFEYFSETQRNKGNFPGRFSGRQFSNSRSEMNVSTLELGDSALYLCASSHQGGQGYNEQFFGPGTRLTVL.

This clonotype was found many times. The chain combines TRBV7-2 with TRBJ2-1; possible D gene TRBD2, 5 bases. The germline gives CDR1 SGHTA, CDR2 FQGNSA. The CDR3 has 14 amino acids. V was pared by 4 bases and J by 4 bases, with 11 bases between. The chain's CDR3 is CASSSRRGYNEQFF. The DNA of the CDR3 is TGTGCCAGCAGCTCCCGCCGGGGTTACAATGAGCAGTTCTTC. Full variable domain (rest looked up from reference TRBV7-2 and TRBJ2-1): GAGVSQSPSNKVTEKGKDVELRCDPISGHTALYWYRQSLGQGLEFLIYFQGNSAPDKSGLPSDRFSAERTGGSVSTLTIQRTQQEDSAVYLCASSSRRGYNEQFFGPGTRLTVL.

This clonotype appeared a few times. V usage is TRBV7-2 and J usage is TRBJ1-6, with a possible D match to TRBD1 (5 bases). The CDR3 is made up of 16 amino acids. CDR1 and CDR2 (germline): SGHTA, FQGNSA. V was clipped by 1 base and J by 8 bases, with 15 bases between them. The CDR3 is CASSLGWGMGDSPLHF. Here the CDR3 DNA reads TGTGCCAGCAGCTTAGGGTGGGGGATGGGGGATTCACCCCTCCACTTT.

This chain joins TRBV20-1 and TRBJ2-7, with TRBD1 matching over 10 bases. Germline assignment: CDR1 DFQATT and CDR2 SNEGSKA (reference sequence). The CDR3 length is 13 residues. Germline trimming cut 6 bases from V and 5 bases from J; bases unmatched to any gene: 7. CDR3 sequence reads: CSAWDRGVHEQYF. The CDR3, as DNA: TGCAGTGCGTGGGACAGGGGAGTCCACGAGCAGTACTTC.

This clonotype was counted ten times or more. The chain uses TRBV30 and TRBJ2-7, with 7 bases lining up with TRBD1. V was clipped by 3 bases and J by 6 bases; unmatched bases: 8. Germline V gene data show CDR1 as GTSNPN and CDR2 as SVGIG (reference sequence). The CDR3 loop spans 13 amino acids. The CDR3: CAWRRGPNFEQYF. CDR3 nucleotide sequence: TGTGCCTGGAGGAGGGGGCCCAACTTCGAGCAGTACTTC.

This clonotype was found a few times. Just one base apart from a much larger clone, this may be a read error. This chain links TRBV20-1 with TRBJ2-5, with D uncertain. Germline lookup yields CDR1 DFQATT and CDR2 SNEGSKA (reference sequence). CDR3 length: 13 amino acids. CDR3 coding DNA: TGCAGTGCTAGAGCGAGGAACTTAGAGGCCCAGTACTTC. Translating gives CSARARNLEAQYF.

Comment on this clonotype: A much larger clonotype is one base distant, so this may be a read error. The CDR3 spells CASSPSGGPGPYEQFF. The CDR3, as DNA: TGTGCCAGCAGCCCGTCGGGTGGTCCTGGCCCCTACGAGCAGTTCTTC. The chain combines TRBV7-9 with TRBJ2-1, with D uncertain. The CDR3 runs 16 residues. V was cut by 5 bases and J by 10 bases, with 24 bases left in between. Germline V gene lookup returns CDR1 SEHNR and CDR2 FQNEAQ (reference sequence).

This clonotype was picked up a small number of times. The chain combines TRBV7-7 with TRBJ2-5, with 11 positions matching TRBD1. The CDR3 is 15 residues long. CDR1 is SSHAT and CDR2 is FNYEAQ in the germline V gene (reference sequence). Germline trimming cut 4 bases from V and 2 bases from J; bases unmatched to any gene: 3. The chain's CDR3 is CASSWGQGVQETQYF. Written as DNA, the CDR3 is TGTGCCAGCAGCTGGGGACAGGGGGTTCAAGAGACCCAGTACTTC.

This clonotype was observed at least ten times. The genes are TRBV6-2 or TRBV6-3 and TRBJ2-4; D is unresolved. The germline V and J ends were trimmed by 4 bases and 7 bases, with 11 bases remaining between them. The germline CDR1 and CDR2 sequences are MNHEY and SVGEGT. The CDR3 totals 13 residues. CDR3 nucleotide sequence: TGTGCCAGCAGTTCGCCCGGGCCTAACATTCAGTACTTC. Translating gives CASSSPGPNIQYF.

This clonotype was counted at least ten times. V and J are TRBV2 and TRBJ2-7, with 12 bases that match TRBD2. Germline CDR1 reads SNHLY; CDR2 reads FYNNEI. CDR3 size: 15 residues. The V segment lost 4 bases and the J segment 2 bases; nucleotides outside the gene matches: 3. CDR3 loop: CASSVPSGGAYEQYF. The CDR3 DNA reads TGTGCCAGCAGTGTCCCTAGCGGGGGGGCCTACGAGCAGTACTTC.

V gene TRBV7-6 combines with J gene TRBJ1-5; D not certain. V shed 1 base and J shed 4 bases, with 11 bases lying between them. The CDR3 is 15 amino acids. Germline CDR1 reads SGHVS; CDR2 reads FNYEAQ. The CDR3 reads CASSLGGGPNQPQHF. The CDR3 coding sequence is TGTGCCAGCAGCTTAGGTGGCGGACCGAATCAGCCCCAGCATTTT.

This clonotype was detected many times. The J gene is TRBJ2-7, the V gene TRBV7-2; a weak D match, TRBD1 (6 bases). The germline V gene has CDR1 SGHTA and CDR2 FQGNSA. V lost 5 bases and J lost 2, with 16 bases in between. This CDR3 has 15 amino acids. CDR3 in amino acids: CASSEPGQRTYEQYF. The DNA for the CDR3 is TGTGCCAGCAGCGAACCGGGACAACGAACCTACGAGCAGTACTTC. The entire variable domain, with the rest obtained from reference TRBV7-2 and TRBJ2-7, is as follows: GAGVSQSPSNKVTEKGKDVELRCDPISGHTALYWYRQSLGQGLEFLIYFQGNSAPDKSGLPSDRFSAERTGGSVSTLTIQRTQQEDSAVYLCASSEPGQRTYEQYFGPGTRLTVT.

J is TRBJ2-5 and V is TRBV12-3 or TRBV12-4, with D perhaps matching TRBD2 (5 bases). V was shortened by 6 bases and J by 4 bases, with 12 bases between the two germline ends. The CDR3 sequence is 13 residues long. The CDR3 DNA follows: TGTGCCAGCAGCCCCCAGCGGAGAGAGACCCAGTACTTC. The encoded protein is CASSPQRRETQYF.

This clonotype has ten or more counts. CDR3 sequence (DNA): TGTGCCAGCTCACCACAGAAGAACACTGAAGCTTTCTTT. Its translation is CASSPQKNTEAFF. The chain employs TRBV18 and TRBJ1-1; D is unclear. CDR1 and CDR2 (germline): KGHSH, LQKENI. Trimming stripped 1 base from V and 1 base from J, with 4 bases between. The CDR3 loop spans 13 amino acids.

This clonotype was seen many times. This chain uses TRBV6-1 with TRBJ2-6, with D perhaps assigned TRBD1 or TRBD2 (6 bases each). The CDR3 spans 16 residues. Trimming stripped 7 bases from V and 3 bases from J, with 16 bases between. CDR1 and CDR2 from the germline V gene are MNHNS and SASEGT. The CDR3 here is CASIPQGGLGANVLTF. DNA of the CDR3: TGTGCCAGCATCCCCCAAGGGGGACTTGGGGCCAACGTCCTGACTTTC.

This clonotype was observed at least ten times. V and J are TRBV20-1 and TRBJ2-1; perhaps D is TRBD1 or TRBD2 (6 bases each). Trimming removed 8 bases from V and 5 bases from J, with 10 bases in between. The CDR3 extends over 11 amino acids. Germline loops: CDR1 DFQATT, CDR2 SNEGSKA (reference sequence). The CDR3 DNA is TGCAGTACACGGGGGCACAATGAGCAGTTCTTC. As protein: CSTRGHNEQFF.

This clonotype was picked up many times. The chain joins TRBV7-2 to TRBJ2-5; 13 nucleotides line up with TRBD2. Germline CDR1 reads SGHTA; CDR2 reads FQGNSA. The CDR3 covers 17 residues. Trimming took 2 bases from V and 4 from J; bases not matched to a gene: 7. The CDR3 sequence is CASSLLGTSGEGETQYF. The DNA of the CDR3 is TGTGCCAGCAGCTTATTGGGGACTAGCGGGGAGGGAGAGACCCAGTACTTC.

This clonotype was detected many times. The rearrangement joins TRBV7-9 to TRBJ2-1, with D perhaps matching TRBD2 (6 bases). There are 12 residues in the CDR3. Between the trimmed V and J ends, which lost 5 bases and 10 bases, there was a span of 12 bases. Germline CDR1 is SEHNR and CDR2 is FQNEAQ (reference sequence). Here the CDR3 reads CASSRGLREQFF. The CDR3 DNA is TGTGCCAGCAGCCGGGGACTGCGAGAGCAGTTCTTC.

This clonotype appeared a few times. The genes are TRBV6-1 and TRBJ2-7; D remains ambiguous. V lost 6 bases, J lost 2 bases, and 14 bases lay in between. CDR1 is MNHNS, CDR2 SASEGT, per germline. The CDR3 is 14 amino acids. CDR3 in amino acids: CASSEMPLTYEQYF. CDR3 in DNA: TGTGCCAGCAGCGAAATGCCCCTAACCTACGAGCAGTACTTC.

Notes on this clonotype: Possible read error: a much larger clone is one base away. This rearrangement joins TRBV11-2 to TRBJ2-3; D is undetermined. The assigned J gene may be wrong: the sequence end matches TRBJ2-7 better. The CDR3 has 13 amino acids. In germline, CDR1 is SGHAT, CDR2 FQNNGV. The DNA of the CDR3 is TGTGCCAGCAGCTTTAGCAGCAATCACGAGCAGTACTTC. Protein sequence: CASSFSSNHEQYF.

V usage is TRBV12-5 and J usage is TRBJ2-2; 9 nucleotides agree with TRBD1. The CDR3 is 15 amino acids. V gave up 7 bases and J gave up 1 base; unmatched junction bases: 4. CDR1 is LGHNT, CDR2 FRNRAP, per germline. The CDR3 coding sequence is TGTGCTAGTGCCGTGGGACAGGGGAACACCGGGGAGCTGTTTTTT. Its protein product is CASAVGQGNTGELFF. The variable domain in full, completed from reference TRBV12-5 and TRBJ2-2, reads DARVTQTPRHKVTEMGQEVTMRCQPILGHNTVFWYRQTMMQGLELLAYFRNRAPLDDSGMPKDRFSAEMPDATLATLKIQPSEPRDSAVYFCASAVGQGNTGELFFGEGSRLTVL.